This T cell receptor beta chain was sequenced for a study of OX40 agonist ivuxolimab in advanced cancers. As for the study in general: A male proportion of over 75% was recorded, with mean age approximately 56 years and range about 20 to 85. Prior anti-PD-1, anti-PD-L1 or anti-CTLA-4 therapy was allowed; 30% to 40% had some. Study results and caveats: Among the lowest peripheral clonal expansion occurred in 0.1-3.0 mg/kg partial responders.

The assay was immunoSEQ multiplex PCR, and TCRdb's table has in-frame clones only and misses some. The sample yields 20,000 to 30,000 clones, about 86% seen once. In regard to this clone: Its cognate antigen is unknown.

Germline-derived CDR1 and CDR2 are SGDLS and YYNGEE. This CDR3 has 12 residues. The V and J ends lost 4 bases and 10 bases respectively, with 12 bases between them. A history of autoimmune disease or systemic immunosuppression excluded patients. Sample: CD4+ or CD8+ T cells sorted from blood, taken in a trial of the OX40 agonist ivuxolimab. The receptor was derived from an adult with an advanced solid tumor such as melanoma, head and neck, liver or kidney cancer. The chain combines TRBV9 with TRBJ2-1; the D gene is possibly TRBD2 (6 bases). Written as DNA, the CDR3 is TGTGCCAGCAGCATCTCTAGCGCCGAGCAGTTCTTC. As protein: CASSISSAEQFF.